The present entry profiles one TCR beta chain with its context. These data belong to a study of blood T cell repertoires in COVID-19. The method was immunoSEQ multiplex PCR; TCRdb's version includes in-frame clones alone and lacks a portion of them. The sample shows approximately 120,000 clones, 75% to 90% of them seen only once. The germline V gene has CDR1 KGHSH and CDR2 LQKENI. V lost 2 bases, J lost 0 bases, and 11 bases lay in between. This CDR3 has 16 residues. Specimen: peripheral blood. The chain couples TRBV18 to TRBJ1-5; D remains unclear. This TCR derives from a woman in her fifties or sixties with acute or convalescent COVID-19. The DNA of the CDR3 is TGTGCCAGCTCACCAGTCATTTTGAGTAGCAATCAGCCCCAGCATTTT. Residues: CASSPVILSSNQPQHF.